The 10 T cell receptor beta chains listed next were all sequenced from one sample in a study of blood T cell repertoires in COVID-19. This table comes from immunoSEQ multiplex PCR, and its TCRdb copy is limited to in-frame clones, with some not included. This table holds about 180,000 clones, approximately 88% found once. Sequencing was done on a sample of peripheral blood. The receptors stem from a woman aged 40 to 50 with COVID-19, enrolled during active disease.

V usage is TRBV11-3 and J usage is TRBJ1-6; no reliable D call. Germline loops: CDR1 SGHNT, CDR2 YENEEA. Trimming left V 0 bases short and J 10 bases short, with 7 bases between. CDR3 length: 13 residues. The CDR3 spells CASSLDSGSPLHF. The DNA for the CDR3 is TGTGCCAGCAGCTTAGATTCAGGATCACCCCTCCACTTT.

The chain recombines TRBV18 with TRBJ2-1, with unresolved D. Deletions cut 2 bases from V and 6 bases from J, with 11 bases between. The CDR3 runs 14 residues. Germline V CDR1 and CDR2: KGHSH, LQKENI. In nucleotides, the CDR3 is TGTGCCAGCTCACCAGGAGTTGGCCGCAATGAGCAGTTCTTC. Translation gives CASSPGVGRNEQFF.

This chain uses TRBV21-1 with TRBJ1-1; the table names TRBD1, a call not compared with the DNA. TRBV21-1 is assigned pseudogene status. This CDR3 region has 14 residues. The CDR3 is CAPEPGQANGEAFF. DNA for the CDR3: TGTGCCCCCGAACCGGGACAGGCGAACGGTGAAGCTTTCTTT.

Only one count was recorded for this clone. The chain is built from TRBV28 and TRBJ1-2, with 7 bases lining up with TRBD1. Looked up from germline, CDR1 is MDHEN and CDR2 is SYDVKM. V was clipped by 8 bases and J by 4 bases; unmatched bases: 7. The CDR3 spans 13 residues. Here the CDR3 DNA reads TGTGCCAGCGGATTACAGGGGAGCTATGGCTACACCTTC. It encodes CASGLQGSYGYTF.

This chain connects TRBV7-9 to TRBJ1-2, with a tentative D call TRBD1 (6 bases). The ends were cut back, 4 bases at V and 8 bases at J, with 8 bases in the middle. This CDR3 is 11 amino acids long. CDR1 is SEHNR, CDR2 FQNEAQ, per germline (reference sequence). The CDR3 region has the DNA TGTGCCAGCAGCTACAGGGTCGGCTACACCTTC. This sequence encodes CASSYRVGYTF.

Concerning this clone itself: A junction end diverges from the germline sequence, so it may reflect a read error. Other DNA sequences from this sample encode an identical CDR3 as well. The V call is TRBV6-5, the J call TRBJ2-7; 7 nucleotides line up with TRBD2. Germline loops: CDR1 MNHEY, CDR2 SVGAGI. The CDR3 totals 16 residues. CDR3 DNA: TGCGCCAGCAGTTTCCTCTCGCGGGAGAGGGGAAGCGAGCAGTACTTC. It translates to CASSFLSRERGSEQYF.

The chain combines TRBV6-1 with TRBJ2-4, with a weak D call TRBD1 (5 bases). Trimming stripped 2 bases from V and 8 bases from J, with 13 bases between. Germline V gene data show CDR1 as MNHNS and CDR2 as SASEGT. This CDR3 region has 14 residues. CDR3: CASSERTLKDIQYF. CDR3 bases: TGTGCCAGCAGTGAACGGACACTCAAGGACATTCAGTACTTC.

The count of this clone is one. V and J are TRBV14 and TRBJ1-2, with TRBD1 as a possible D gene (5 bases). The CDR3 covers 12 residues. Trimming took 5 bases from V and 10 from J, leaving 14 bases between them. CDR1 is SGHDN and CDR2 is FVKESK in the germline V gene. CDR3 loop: CASSFGTYNYTF. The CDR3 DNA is TGTGCCAGCAGCTTCGGGACTTACAACTACACCTTC.

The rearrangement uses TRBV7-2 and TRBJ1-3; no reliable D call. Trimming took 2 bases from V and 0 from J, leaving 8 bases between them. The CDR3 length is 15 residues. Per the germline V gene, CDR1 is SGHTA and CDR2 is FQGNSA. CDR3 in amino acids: CASSLWRNSGNTIYF. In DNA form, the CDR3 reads TGTGCCAGCAGCTTATGGCGGAACTCTGGAAACACCATATATTTT.

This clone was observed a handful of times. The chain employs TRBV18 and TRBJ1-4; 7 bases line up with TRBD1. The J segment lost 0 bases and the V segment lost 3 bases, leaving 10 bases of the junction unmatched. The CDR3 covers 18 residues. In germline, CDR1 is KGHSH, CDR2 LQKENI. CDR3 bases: TGTGCCAGCTCACCGAATATAGGACAGGCTGCAACTAATGAAAAACTGTTTTTT. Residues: CASSPNIGQAATNEKLFF.